This T cell receptor (beta chain) emerged from a study of blood T cell repertoires in COVID-19. This table comes from immunoSEQ multiplex PCR, and its TCRdb copy is limited to in-frame clones, with some not included. Among roughly 210,000 clones listed, around 87% were seen once. Notes on this clone: One end of the junction is discordant with germline, which a read error may explain.

CDR1 and CDR2 (germline): SNHLY, FYNNEI. CDR3 length: 14 amino acids. The sample comprised PBMCs or T cells enriched from blood (not recorded which). The chain recombines TRBV2 with TRBJ2-7, with no clear D. This clonotype was sampled from a young man in a cohort exposed to, infected with or recovered from COVID-19 (not recorded which). This CDR3 reads CASSQAPGSYEQYF. DNA for the CDR3: TGTGCCAGCAGTCAAGCCCCGGGCTCCTACGAGCAGTACTTC.